Sequencing of this T cell receptor beta chain was carried out in a study of lymphopenia after photon versus proton radiotherapy. About this clone itself: What it binds is unknown.

Study outcomes and limitations: Relative stability marked proton patients; photon patients lost diversity and naive cells. Survival link was tested only in deceased patients; proton benefit remains a possibility.

Generated by immunoSEQ multiplex PCR, the TCRdb table keeps only in-frame clones and is missing some. Of approximately 170,000 clones listed, approximately 90% are singletons. This sequence originates from a man aged 50-59 years with gastric cancer. The specimen comprised peripheral blood, sampled from a patient treated with photon-based radiotherapy.

The CDR3 DNA sequence: TGTGCCAGCAGTGCCGGGACAGCAAGCACAGATACGCAGTATTTT. It encodes CASSAGTASTDTQYF. The chain employs TRBV2 and TRBJ2-3; 7 nucleotides match TRBD1. This CDR3 comprises 15 residues. The germline V gene encodes CDR1 SNHLY and CDR2 FYNNEI. Germline trimming cut 4 bases from V and 0 bases from J; bases unmatched to any gene: 4.